Listed below are T cell receptor beta chains from one sample, sequenced in a study of human T cells and chemical hapten exposure. Using its own MiXCR run on the RACE reads, TCRdb lists one record per CDR3 protein. The data contain tens of thousands of distinct CDR3 sequences, more than 8.5% of them singletons. The specimen comprised whole blood, sampled in connection with sensitization to the hapten diphenylcyclopropenone (DPC). These receptors originate from a woman in her twenties or thirties with alopecia areata. Some clones in this sample may be carry-over from other donors' samples. CDR3s include the opening cysteine and the closing phenylalanine or tryptophan. D genes are given only for firm matches.

D gene	V gene	J gene	CDR3 protein
.	TRBV28	TRBJ2-7	CASRTPLGYEQYF
TRBD1	TRBV14	TRBJ2-7	CASSQVKGQAWEQYF
TRBD1	TRBV5-5	TRBJ1-1	CASSLQGAVTEAFF
TRBD1	TRBV6-1	TRBJ1-1	CASSGLSGTGKNTEAFF
.	TRBV28	TRBJ1-1	CASSSSFWMAGRWGEAFF
.	TRBV4-1	TRBJ2-5	CASSQDLGQGQETQYF
TRBD1	TRBV6-5	TRBJ1-3	CASSYSGQGADTIYF
TRBD1	TRBV7-2	TRBJ2-4	CASSSRTGRGQNIQYF
TRBD1	TRBV12-3/TRBV12-4	TRBJ2-3	CASSPTGASTDTQYF
TRBD1	TRBV2	TRBJ2-4	CASSMTGLVKNIQYF
TRBD2	TRBV9	TRBJ2-3	CASSQGTTPDTQYF
TRBD1	TRBV4-2	TRBJ1-6	CASSQQRDRGSSPLHF
.	TRBV29-1	TRBJ2-1	CSVEPPDGQFF
.	TRBV27	TRBJ1-1	CASQEWISDTEAFF
.	TRBV28	TRBJ2-3	CASQFMADTQYF
TRBD1	TRBV5-1	TRBJ2-2	CASSPGQGNTGELFF
TRBD1	TRBV5-1	TRBJ2-7	CASSLPGGPNEQYF
TRBD2	TRBV7-2	TRBJ2-3	CASSLAGGFGTQYF
.	TRBV21-1	TRBJ1-4	CASSPPGQFPEKLFF
TRBD2	TRBV6-1	TRBJ2-3	CASSRTSGDQDTQYF
.	TRBV18	TRBJ2-3	CASSPLGLTQYF
.	TRBV11-2	TRBJ1-2	CASSPHRTGVGYTF
.	TRBV20-1	TRBJ2-7	CSASGLSSYEQYF
TRBD1	TRBV2	TRBJ1-5	CASSRQGYNQPQHF
TRBD1	TRBV7-2	TRBJ2-7	CASSSDRGHYEQYF
TRBD2	TRBV4-3	TRBJ2-1	CASSQELRGLVYEQFF